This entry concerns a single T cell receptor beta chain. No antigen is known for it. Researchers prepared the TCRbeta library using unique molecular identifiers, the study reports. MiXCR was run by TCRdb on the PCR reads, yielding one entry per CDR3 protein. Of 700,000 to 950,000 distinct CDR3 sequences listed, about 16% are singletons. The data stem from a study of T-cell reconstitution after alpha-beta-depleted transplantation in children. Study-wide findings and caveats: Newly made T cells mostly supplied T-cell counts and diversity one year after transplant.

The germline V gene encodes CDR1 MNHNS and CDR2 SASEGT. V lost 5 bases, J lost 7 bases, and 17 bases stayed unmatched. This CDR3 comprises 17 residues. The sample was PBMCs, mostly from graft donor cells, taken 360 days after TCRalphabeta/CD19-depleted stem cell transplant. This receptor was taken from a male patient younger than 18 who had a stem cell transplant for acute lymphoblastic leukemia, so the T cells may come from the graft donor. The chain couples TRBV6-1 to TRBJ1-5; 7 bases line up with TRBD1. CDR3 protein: CASSQDRLATTIQPQHF. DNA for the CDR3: TGTGCCAGCAGTCAGGACAGGCTCGCGACTACTATCCAGCCCCAGCATTTT.